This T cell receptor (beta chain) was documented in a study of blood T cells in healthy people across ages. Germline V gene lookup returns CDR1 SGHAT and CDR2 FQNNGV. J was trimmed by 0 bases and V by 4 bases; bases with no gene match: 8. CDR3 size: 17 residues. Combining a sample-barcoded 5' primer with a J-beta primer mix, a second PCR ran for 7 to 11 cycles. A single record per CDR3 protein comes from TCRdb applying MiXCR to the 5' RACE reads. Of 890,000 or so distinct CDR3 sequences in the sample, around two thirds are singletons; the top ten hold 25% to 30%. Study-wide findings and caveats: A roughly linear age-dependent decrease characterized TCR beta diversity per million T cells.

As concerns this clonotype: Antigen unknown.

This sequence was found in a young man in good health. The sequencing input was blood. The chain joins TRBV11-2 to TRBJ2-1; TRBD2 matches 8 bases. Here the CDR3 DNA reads TGTGCCAGCAGCTCACCGGGGGGGGTGAGCTCCTACAATGAGCAGTTCTTC. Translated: CASSSPGGVSSYNEQFF.